The clone carrying this T cell receptor (beta chain) showed up just a few times. The antigen remains unidentified. Using its own MiXCR run on the RACE reads, TCRdb lists one record per CDR3 protein. The table shows some 91,000 distinct CDR3 sequences, with roughly an eighth occurring only once. The entry originates in a study of human T cells and chemical hapten exposure. Study-wide background: Patches that contained 0.01% DPC were applied to the upper back and read at 6 days. Mostly female, the patients presented with alopecia areata, totalis or universalis. Study results and caveats: DPC sensitization did not alter TCRs above 1 in 1000 frequency.

Specified time point: patch test 1, 2 weeks after DPC sensitization. Treatment defined: therapeutic diphenylcyclopropenone sensitization with weekly scalp DPC. Total RNA extraction was carried out from unfractionated whole blood. The clonotype comes from a woman aged 40 to 50 with alopecia areata. Some clones in this sample may be carry-over from other donors' samples. The input for sequencing was whole blood, taken in connection with sensitization to the hapten diphenylcyclopropenone (DPC).

The CDR3 DNA reads TGCAGTGCGGAATCCGGACAGGGGGGCGACGAGCAGTACTTC. Translated, it gives CSAESGQGGDEQYF. The chain couples TRBV20-1 to TRBJ2-7, with 10 bases lining up with TRBD1. The CDR3 spans 14 residues. V lost 6 bases to trimming and J lost 5 bases; unmatched junction nucleotides: 10. Germline V gives CDR1 DFQATT, CDR2 SNEGSKA (reference sequence).